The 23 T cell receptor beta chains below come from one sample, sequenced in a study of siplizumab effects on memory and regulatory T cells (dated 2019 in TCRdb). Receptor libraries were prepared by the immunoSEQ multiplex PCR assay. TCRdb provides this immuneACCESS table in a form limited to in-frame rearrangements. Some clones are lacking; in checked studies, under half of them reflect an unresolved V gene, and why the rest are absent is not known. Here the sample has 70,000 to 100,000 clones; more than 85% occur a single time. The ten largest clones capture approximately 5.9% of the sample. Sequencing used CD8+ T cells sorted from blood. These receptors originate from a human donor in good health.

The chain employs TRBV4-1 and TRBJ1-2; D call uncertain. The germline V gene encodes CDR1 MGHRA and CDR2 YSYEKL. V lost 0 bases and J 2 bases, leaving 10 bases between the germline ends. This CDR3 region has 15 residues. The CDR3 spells CASSQDIMGNYGYTF. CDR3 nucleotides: TGCGCCAGCAGCCAAGATATAATGGGGAACTATGGCTACACCTTC.

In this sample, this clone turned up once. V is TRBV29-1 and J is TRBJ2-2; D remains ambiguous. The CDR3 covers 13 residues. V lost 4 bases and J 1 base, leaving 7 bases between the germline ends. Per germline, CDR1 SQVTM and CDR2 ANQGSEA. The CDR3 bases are TGCAGCGTTGTGGTCGTGAACACCGGGGAGCTGTTTTTT. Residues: CSVVVVNTGELFF.

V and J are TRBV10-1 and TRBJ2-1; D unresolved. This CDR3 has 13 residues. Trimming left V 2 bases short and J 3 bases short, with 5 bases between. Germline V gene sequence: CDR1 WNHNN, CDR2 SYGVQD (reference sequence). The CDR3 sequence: CASSEGDYNEQFF. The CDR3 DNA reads TGCGCCAGCAGTGAGGGCGACTACAATGAGCAGTTCTTC.

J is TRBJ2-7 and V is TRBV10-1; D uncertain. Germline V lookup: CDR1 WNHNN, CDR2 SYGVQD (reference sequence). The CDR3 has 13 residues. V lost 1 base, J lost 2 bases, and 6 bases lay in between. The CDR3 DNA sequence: TGCGCCAGCAGTGAGTTCGGAGCCTACGAGCAGTACTTC. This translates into CASSEFGAYEQYF.

This chain's CDR3 is CASPDRNRGIGGYTF. The CDR3 coding sequence is TGTGCCAGCCCCGATCGGAACAGGGGAATAGGGGGCTACACCTTC. The V and J genes are TRBV5-8 and TRBJ1-2, with 7 bases that match TRBD1. Per the germline V gene, CDR1 is SGHTS and CDR2 is YDEGEE. J lost 8 bases, V lost 7 bases, and 17 bases had no gene match. The CDR3 extends over 15 amino acids.

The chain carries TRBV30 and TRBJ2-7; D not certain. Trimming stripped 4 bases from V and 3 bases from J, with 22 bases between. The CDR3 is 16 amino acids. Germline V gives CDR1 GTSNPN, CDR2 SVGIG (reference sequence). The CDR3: CAWTSWPGSQNYEQYF. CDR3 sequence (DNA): TGTGCCTGGACCTCCTGGCCGGGCTCACAGAACTACGAGCAGTACTTC.

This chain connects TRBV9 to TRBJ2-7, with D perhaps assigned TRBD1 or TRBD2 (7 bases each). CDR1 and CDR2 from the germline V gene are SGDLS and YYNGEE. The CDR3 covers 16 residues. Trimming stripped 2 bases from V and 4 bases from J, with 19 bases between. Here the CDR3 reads CASSVGGDRIVYEQYF. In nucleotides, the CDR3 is TGTGCCAGCAGCGTGGGAGGGGACAGAATAGTTTACGAGCAGTACTTC. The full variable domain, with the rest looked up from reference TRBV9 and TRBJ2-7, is DSGVTQTPKHLITATGQRVTLRCSPRSGDLSVYWYQQSLDQGLQFLIQYYNGEERAKGNILERFSAQQFPDLHSELNLSSLELGDSALYFCASSVGGDRIVYEQYFGPGTRLTVT.

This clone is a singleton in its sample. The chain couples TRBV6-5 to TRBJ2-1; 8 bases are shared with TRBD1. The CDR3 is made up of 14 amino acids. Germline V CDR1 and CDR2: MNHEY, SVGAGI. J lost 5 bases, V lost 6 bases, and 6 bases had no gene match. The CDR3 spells CASSSGGFDNEQFF. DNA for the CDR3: TGTGCCAGCAGCTCAGGGGGCTTCGACAATGAGCAGTTCTTC.

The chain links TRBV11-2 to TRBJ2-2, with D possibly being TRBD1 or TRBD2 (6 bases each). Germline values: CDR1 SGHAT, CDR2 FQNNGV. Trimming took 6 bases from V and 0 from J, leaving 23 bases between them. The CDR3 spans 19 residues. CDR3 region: CASRIRGTLVQPNTGELFF. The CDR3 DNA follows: TGTGCCAGCAGAATCCGCGGGACATTAGTACAACCGAACACCGGGGAGCTGTTTTTT.

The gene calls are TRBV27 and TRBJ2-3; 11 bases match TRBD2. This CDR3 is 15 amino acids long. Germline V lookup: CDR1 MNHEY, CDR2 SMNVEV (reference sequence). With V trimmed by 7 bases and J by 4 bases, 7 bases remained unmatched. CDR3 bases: TGTGCCAGCACTGCCCTAGCGGGGGGACCAGATACGCAGTATTTT. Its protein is CASTALAGGPDTQYF.

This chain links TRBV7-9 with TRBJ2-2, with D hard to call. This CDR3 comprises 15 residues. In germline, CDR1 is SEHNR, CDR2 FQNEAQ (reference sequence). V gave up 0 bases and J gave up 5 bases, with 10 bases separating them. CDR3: CASSLATEPTGELFF. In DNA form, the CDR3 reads TGTGCCAGCAGCTTAGCCACGGAGCCTACCGGGGAGCTGTTTTTT.

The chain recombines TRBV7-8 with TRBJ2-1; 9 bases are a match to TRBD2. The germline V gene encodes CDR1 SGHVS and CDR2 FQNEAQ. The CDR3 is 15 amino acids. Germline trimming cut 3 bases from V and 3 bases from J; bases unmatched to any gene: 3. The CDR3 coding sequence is TGTGCCAGCAGCTTGACTAGCGGCAACTACAATGAGCAGTTCTTC. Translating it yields CASSLTSGNYNEQFF.

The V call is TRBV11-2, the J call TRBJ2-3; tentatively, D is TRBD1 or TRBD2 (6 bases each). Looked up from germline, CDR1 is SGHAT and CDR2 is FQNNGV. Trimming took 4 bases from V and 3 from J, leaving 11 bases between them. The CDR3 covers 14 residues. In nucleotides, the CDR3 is TGTGCCAGCAGCTCGGAAGGGGGGACAGATACGCAGTATTTT. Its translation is CASSSEGGTDTQYF.

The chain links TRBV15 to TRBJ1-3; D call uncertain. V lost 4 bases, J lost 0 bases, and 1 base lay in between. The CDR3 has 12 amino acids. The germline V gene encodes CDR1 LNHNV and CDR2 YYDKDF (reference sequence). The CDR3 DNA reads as TGTGCCACCAGCATCTCTGGAAACACCATATATTTT. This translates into CATSISGNTIYF.

CDR3 sequence (DNA): TGTGCCAGTAGTATACAGGGCCGATACAATGAGCAGTTCTTC. Translated, it gives CASSIQGRYNEQFF. This chain joins TRBV19 and TRBJ2-1; possible D gene TRBD1, 5 bases. V lost 2 bases and J lost 4, with 9 bases in between. CDR3 length equals 14 residues. Germline V gives CDR1 LNHDA, CDR2 SQIVND (reference sequence).

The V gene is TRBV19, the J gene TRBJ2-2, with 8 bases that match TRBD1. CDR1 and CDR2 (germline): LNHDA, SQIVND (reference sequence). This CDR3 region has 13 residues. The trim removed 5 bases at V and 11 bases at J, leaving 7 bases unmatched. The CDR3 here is CASSHDRGGELFF. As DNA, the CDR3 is TGTGCCAGTAGTCACGACAGGGGCGGAGAGCTGTTTTTT.

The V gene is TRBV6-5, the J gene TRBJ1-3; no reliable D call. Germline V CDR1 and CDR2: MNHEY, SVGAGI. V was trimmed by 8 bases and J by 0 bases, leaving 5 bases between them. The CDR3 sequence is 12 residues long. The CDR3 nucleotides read TGTGCCAGCGCCGCCTCTGGAAACACCATATATTTT. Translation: CASAASGNTIYF.

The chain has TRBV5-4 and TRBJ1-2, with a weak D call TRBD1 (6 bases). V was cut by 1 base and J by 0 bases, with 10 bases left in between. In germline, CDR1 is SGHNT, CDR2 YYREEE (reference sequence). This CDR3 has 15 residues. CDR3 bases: TGTGCCAGCAGCTTGCGACAGGTTGCTAACTATGGCTACACCTTC. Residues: CASSLRQVANYGYTF.

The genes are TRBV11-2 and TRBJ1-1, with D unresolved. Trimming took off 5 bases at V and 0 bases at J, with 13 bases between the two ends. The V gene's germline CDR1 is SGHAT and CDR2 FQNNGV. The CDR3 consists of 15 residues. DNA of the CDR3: TGTGCCAGCAGCAACACTTGGGATTTGAACACTGAAGCTTTCTTT. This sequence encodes CASSNTWDLNTEAFF.

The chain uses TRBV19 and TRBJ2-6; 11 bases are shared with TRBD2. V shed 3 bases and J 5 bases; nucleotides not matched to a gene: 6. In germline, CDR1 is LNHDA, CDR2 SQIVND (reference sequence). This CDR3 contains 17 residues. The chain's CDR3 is CASSMISGGARANVLTF. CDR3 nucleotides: TGTGCCAGTAGTATGATTAGCGGGGGGGCGAGGGCCAACGTCCTGACTTTC.

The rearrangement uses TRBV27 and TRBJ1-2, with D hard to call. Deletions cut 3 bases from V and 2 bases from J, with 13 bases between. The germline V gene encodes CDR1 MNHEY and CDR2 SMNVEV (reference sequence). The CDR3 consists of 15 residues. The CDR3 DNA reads TGTGCCAGCAGTTTCCTTGAGGACGTAAACTATGGCTACACCTTC. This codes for CASSFLEDVNYGYTF.

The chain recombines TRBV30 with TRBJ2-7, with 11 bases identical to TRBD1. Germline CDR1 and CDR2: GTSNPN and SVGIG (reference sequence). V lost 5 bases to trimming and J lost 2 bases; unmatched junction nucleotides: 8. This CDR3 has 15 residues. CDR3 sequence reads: CAWGAGTGGTYEQYF. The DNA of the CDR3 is TGTGCCTGGGGGGCCGGGACAGGGGGAACCTACGAGCAGTACTTC.

The CDR3, as DNA: TGTGCCAGCAGATTCGGCGGGGGAAATCAAGAGACCCAGTACTTC. It is translated as CASRFGGGNQETQYF. This sequence joins TRBV7-8 and TRBJ2-5; TRBD2 matches 7 bases. The CDR3 contains 15 residues. V lost 6 bases and J lost 2; bases outside the gene matches: 9. Germline CDR1 reads SGHVS; CDR2 reads FQNEAQ. Full variable domain (missing parts from reference TRBV7-8 and TRBJ2-5): GAGVSQSPRYKVAKRGQDVALRCDPISGHVSLFWYQQALGQGPEFLTYFQNEAQLDKSGLPSDRFFAERPEGSVSTLKIQRTQQEDSAVYLCASRFGGGNQETQYFGPGTRLLVL.